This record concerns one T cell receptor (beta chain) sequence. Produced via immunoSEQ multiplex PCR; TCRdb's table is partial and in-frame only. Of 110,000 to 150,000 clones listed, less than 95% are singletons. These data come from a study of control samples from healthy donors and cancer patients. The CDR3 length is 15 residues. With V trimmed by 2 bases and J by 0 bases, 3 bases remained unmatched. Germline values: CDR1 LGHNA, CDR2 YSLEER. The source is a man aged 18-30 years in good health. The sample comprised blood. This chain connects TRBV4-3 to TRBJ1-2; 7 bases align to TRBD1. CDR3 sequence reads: CASSQRQGTNYGYTF. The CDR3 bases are TGCGCCAGCAGCCAACGACAGGGAACTAACTATGGCTACACCTTC.